The text below deals with one TCR beta chain. Sequenced by immunoSEQ multiplex PCR; TCRdb stores in-frame clones only, minus some. This sample has hundreds of thousands of clones, with approximately 86% found just once. The data belong to a study of blood T cell repertoires in COVID-19. About the research overall: Nucleic acid was either cDNA or gDNA, and it came from T cells, B-cell-depleted T cells, or PBMCs.

Recovered participants had two consecutive negative NP/OP PCR tests, healthcare professional clearance, or symptom resolution. Trimming took off 5 bases at V and 4 bases at J, with 9 bases between the two ends. This CDR3 spans 13 amino acids. Per the germline V gene, CDR1 is MNHEY and CDR2 is SVGAGI. Sequencing input: PBMCs or T cells enriched from blood (not recorded which). The source of this sequence is a woman aged 45-65 years who had recovered from COVID-19. The chain links TRBV6-5 to TRBJ1-5; D is unresolved. The CDR3 nucleotides read TGTGCCAGCAGTAACAGACCAAATCAGCCCCAGCATTTT. Encoded protein: CASSNRPNQPQHF.